Below, 28 T cell receptor beta chains from the same sample are listed, as sequenced in a study of T cells in Graves' hyperthyroidism and ophthalmopathy. Amplification of TCR beta CDR3 regions used RNA as the template. The HTBI primer set drove a first-round RT-PCR of the TCR CDR3. From the multiplex PCR reads, TCRdb called clonotypes with MiXCR, one entry per CDR3 protein. The table records some 400,000 distinct CDR3 sequences, 14% of them present only once. The material sequenced was blood. Receptors originate from a woman aged 55-75 years with Graves' hyperthyroidism.

This clonotype was counted ten times or more. The gene calls are TRBV11-3 and TRBJ1-2, with TRBD1 matching over 7 bases. This CDR3 has 15 amino acids. V dropped 9 bases and J dropped 5; count of bases not matched to a gene: 15. The germline CDR1 and CDR2 sequences are SGHNT and YENEEA. The CDR3 spells CASKGLQGEWYGYTF. CDR3 nucleotide sequence: TGTGCCAGTAAGGGCCTCCAGGGGGAGTGGTATGGCTACACCTTC.

This clonotype was seen many times. The V call is TRBV2, the J call TRBJ1-1; a weak D match, TRBD1 (6 bases). Germline V gene sequence: CDR1 SNHLY, CDR2 FYNNEI. Trimming removed 6 bases at V and 4 bases at J, with 18 bases between. This CDR3 spans 15 amino acids. CDR3 sequence reads: CASRANREVGTEAFF. In nucleotides, the CDR3 is TGTGCCAGCAGGGCAAACAGGGAGGTGGGCACTGAAGCTTTCTTT. Full variable domain (outside the CDR3, taken from reference TRBV2 and TRBJ1-1): EPEVTQTPSHQVTQMGQEVILRCVPISNHLYFYWYRQILGQKVEFLVSFYNNEISEKSEIFDDQFSVERPDGSNFTLKIRSTKLEDSAMYFCASRANREVGTEAFFGQGTRLTVV.

This clonotype is judged medium-sized (0.01 to 0.1%). This CDR3 is CASTATAYEQYF. The CDR3 region has the DNA TGTGCCAGCACGGCAACCGCCTACGAGCAGTACTTC. The chain employs TRBV2 and TRBJ2-7; D remains ambiguous. The CDR3 runs to 12 residues. V lost 7 bases and J 2 bases, leaving 9 bases between the germline ends. Germline lookup yields CDR1 SNHLY and CDR2 FYNNEI.

This clonotype was seen ten or more times. The J gene is TRBJ2-3, the V gene TRBV18; D is ambiguous. The CDR3 sequence is 15 residues long. CDR1 is KGHSH, CDR2 LQKENI, per germline. V lost 3 bases, J lost 4 bases, and 14 bases lay in between. The CDR3 nucleotides read TGTGCCAGCTCACCGGTGGGAACGGGCGCAGATACGCAGTATTTT. Translating it yields CASSPVGTGADTQYF. Based on the CDR3 plus reference TRBV18 and TRBJ2-3, the full variable domain is NAGVMQNPRHLVRRRGQEARLRCSPMKGHSHVYWYRQLPEEGLKFMVYLQKENIIDESGMPKERFSAEFPKEGPSILRIQQVVRGDSAAYFCASSPVGTGADTQYFGPGTRLTVL.

The chain is built from TRBV11-2 and TRBJ2-7; no definite D call. V lost 6 bases and J 1 base, leaving 13 bases between the germline ends. Germline CDR1 is SGHAT and CDR2 is FQNNGV. The CDR3 sequence is 14 residues long. CDR3 region: CASSWSGPSYEQYF. The CDR3 nucleotides are TGTGCCAGCAGTTGGTCAGGACCTTCCTACGAGCAGTACTTC.

This clonotype was recorded a few times. V and J are TRBV11-3 and TRBJ2-6, with 8 bases fitting TRBD1. The J segment lost 4 bases and the V segment lost 4 bases, leaving 9 bases of the junction unmatched. This CDR3 is built from 17 residues. In germline, CDR1 is SGHNT, CDR2 YENEEA. The CDR3 loop is CASSSGQGYGGANVLTF. The CDR3 nucleotides are TGTGCCAGCAGCTCCGGACAGGGCTATGGGGGGGCCAACGTCCTGACTTTC.

This clonotype was seen at least ten times. The J gene is TRBJ1-5, the V gene TRBV6-2 or TRBV6-3; D might be TRBD1 (5 bases). The V end lost 6 bases, the J end lost 0 bases, and 12 bases lay between the germline ends. The CDR3 extends over 15 amino acids. CDR1 and CDR2 (germline): MNHEY, SVGEGT. The CDR3 protein is CASRRDPYSNQPQHF. In DNA form, the CDR3 reads TGTGCCAGCAGAAGGGACCCTTATAGCAATCAGCCCCAGCATTTT.

The rearrangement joins TRBV9 to TRBJ2-1; D remains ambiguous. Germline CDR1 is SGDLS and CDR2 is YYNGEE. The V end lost 2 bases, the J end lost 6 bases, and 6 bases lay between the germline ends. This CDR3 is 12 amino acids long. The CDR3 loop reads CASSVLGNEQFF. The CDR3 nucleotides are TGTGCCAGCAGCGTGTTAGGCAATGAGCAGTTCTTC.

At least ten counts were recorded for this clonotype. This chain uses TRBV28 with TRBJ2-5, with 8 bases identical to TRBD1. The CDR3 extends over 16 amino acids. CDR1 and CDR2 (germline): MDHEN, SYDVKM. J was trimmed by 5 bases and V by 5 bases; bases with no gene match: 13. In nucleotides, the CDR3 is TGTGCCAGCAGTGCGACCCAATGGACAGGGATGGAGACCCAGTACTTC. Translation: CASSATQWTGMETQYF.

This clonotype was recorded at least ten times. V gene TRBV7-2 combines with J gene TRBJ1-5; TRBD1 is a possible D gene (5 bases). V was trimmed by 1 base and J by 2 bases, leaving 12 bases between them. The CDR3 has 16 residues. Germline-derived CDR1 and CDR2 are SGHTA and FQGNSA. The CDR3 region has the DNA TGTGCCAGCAGCTTAGTTGGGGGGGTCGGCAATCAGCCCCAGCATTTT. This sequence encodes CASSLVGGVGNQPQHF. Using reference TRBV7-2 and TRBJ1-5 for the parts outside the CDR3, the full variable domain is GAGVSQSPSNKVTEKGKDVELRCDPISGHTALYWYRQSLGQGLEFLIYFQGNSAPDKSGLPSDRFSAERTGGSVSTLTIQRTQQEDSAVYLCASSLVGGVGNQPQHFGDGTRLSIL.

This clonotype was recorded many times. The chain joins TRBV5-1 to TRBJ2-5; perhaps D is TRBD1 or TRBD2 (5 bases each). Germline CDR1 and CDR2: SGHRS and YFSETQ. The germline V and J ends were trimmed by 1 base and 4 bases, with 23 bases remaining between them. The CDR3 is 18 amino acids. The CDR3 nucleotides read TGCGCCAGCAGCTTGCTTGGGGACGCCATGGATCCCAGAGAGACCCAGTACTTC. Translation: CASSLLGDAMDPRETQYF.

The chain has TRBV19 and TRBJ2-5; 8 nucleotides agree with TRBD2. CDR1 LNHDA and CDR2 SQIVND come from the germline V gene (reference sequence). V dropped 5 bases and J dropped 3; count of bases not matched to a gene: 8. The CDR3 is made up of 15 amino acids. The CDR3 nucleotides read TGTGCCAGTAGTCGGTGGGGGCGGGAGGAAGAGACCCAGTACTTC. Encoded protein: CASSRWGREEETQYF.

This clonotype was seen many times. The V call is TRBV2, the J call TRBJ2-3; 9 bases align to TRBD2. Losses at the gene ends were 10 bases for V and 8 bases for J; bases not matched to a gene: 4. CDR1 is SNHLY and CDR2 is FYNNEI in the germline V gene. The CDR3 length is 11 residues. The CDR3 loop reads CATSLAGTQYF. The DNA of the CDR3 is TGTGCCACTTCACTAGCGGGTACGCAGTATTTT.

Ten or more counts support this clonotype. The chain has TRBV28 and TRBJ2-7; TRBD1 matches at 8 bases. Germline CDR1 MDHEN, CDR2 SYDVKM. J gave up 5 bases and V 6 bases, and 9 bases lay outside the gene matches. The CDR3 is 14 amino acids. In DNA form, the CDR3 reads TGTGCCAGCAGCCTCCGGACAGGGAGGAACGAGCAGTACTTC. Translation gives CASSLRTGRNEQYF.

This clonotype has a count of ten or more. The chain couples TRBV7-8 to TRBJ2-7, with a tentative D call TRBD1 (6 bases). Germline V gene sequence: CDR1 SGHVS, CDR2 FQNEAQ. V shed 2 bases and J shed 6 bases, with 11 bases lying between them. This CDR3 comprises 13 residues. The CDR3 sequence is CASSLSGAGEQYF. DNA for the CDR3: TGTGCCAGCAGCTTATCAGGGGCAGGCGAGCAGTACTTC.

This clonotype was detected many times. V gene TRBV5-1 combines with J gene TRBJ2-7; D call uncertain. With 0 bases removed from V and 3 bases from J, the gap between germline ends came to 7 bases. The CDR3 sequence is 13 residues long. Germline V gene sequence: CDR1 SGHRS, CDR2 YFSETQ. CDR3 loop: CASSLAPIYEQYF. The CDR3 bases are TGCGCCAGCAGCTTGGCCCCCATCTACGAGCAGTACTTC.

A note on this clonotype: The junction and the germline gene differ at one end; a read error may be behind it. The chain uses TRBV11-3 and TRBJ2-1, with D maybe TRBD2 (6 bases). CDR1 is SGHNT, CDR2 YENEEA, per germline. This CDR3 has 14 residues. As DNA, the CDR3 is TGTGCCAGCAGCCGGGACTTTTCCTACAATGCGCAGTTCTTC. Protein sequence: CASSRDFSYNAQFF. Complete variable domain (other parts from reference TRBV11-3 and TRBJ2-1): EAGVVQSPRYKIIEKKQPVAFWCNPISGHNTLYWYLQNLGQGPELLIRYENEEAVDDSQLPKDRFSAERLKGVDSTLKIQPAELGDSAVYLCASSRDFSYNAQFFGPGTRLTVL.

This clonotype was observed many times. The chain has TRBV5-6 and TRBJ1-6; D remains unclear. The V gene's germline CDR1 is SGHDT and CDR2 YYEEEE. Deletions cut 3 bases from V and 4 bases from J, with 11 bases between. The length of the CDR3 is 15 residues. DNA for the CDR3: TGTGCCAGCAGCTCCTTAACAGAGTATAATTCACCCCTCCACTTT. Amino acids: CASSSLTEYNSPLHF.

V gene TRBV20-1 combines with J gene TRBJ2-1; the D gene is possibly TRBD2 (6 bases). CDR1 and CDR2 (germline): DFQATT, SNEGSKA (reference sequence). The CDR3 covers 15 residues. The V and J ends lost 2 bases and 4 bases respectively, with 15 bases between them. This CDR3 reads CSARMAGKGYNEQFF. CDR3 nucleotide sequence: TGCAGTGCTAGAATGGCGGGGAAAGGTTACAATGAGCAGTTCTTC.

In its sample, this clonotype was seen many times. This chain links TRBV4-2 with TRBJ2-5; D might be TRBD2 (6 bases). V gave up 4 bases and J gave up 7 bases, with 22 bases separating them. This CDR3 spans 16 amino acids. Germline CDR1 LGHNA, CDR2 YNFKEQ. The CDR3 loop is CASSRTRGRNSGTQYF. CDR3 coding DNA: TGTGCCAGCAGCCGGACGAGAGGGAGGAACAGTGGGACCCAGTACTTC.

V and J are TRBV11-2 and TRBJ2-7; 8 positions match TRBD2. This CDR3 has 14 amino acids. J gave up 7 bases and V 1 base, and 6 bases lay outside the gene matches. The germline V gene has CDR1 SGHAT and CDR2 FQNNGV. The CDR3 region has the DNA TGTGCCAGCAGCTTAGCGGGAGGGCCCTCGGAGCAGTACTTC. It codes for CASSLAGGPSEQYF. The full variable domain, its missing parts supplied by reference TRBV11-2 and TRBJ2-7, is EAGVAQSPRYKIIEKRQSVAFWCNPISGHATLYWYQQILGQGPKLLIQFQNNGVVDDSQLPKDRFSAERLKGVDSTLKIQPAKLEDSAVYLCASSLAGGPSEQYFGPGTRLTVT.

The rearrangement links TRBV7-2 to TRBJ2-1; the D is unclear. Germline V gene sequence: CDR1 SGHTA, CDR2 FQGNSA. Trimming took 2 bases from V and 8 from J, leaving 13 bases between them. The CDR3 sequence is 14 residues long. CDR3 bases: TGTGCCAGCAGCTTAACATGGGCAGGCGATGAGCAGTTCTTC. Encoded protein: CASSLTWAGDEQFF.

This clonotype was recorded at least ten times. This chain connects TRBV6-6 to TRBJ1-2; 9 positions agree with TRBD1. Looked up from germline, CDR1 is MNHNY and CDR2 is SVGAGI (reference sequence). The J segment lost 7 bases and the V segment lost 0 bases, leaving 6 bases of the junction unmatched. The CDR3 is 15 residues long. In DNA, the CDR3 is TGTGCCAGCAGTTACTCGAACAGGGGGCGAGGTGGCTACACCTTC. Protein: CASSYSNRGRGGYTF.

This clonotype came up many times. The V gene is TRBV18, the J gene TRBJ2-3, with D unclear. V lost 1 base and J lost 6, with 5 bases in between. This CDR3 spans 12 amino acids. Germline V gene sequence: CDR1 KGHSH, CDR2 LQKENI. As DNA, the CDR3 is TGTGCCAGCTCACCACGCCAGGATACGCAGTATTTT. Amino acids: CASSPRQDTQYF.

This clonotype was seen a handful of times. The rearrangement joins TRBV20-1 to TRBJ2-1; TRBD1 agrees at 9 bases. Germline V lookup: CDR1 DFQATT, CDR2 SNEGSKA (reference sequence). The CDR3 is 15 amino acids. Trimming cost V 3 bases and J 9 bases; bases outside gene matches: 12. The CDR3 region has the DNA TGCAGTGCTAGGGTTCATAAGACAGGGGGTGGTGAGCAGTTCTTC. As protein: CSARVHKTGGGEQFF.

This clonotype was seen a single time. The rearrangement links TRBV19 to TRBJ2-1; 14 bases are shared with TRBD2. The CDR3 is made up of 16 amino acids. Germline V gives CDR1 LNHDA, CDR2 SQIVND (reference sequence). After removal of 5 bases from V and 8 bases from J, the junction contained 8 bases not matched to a gene. In DNA form, the CDR3 reads TGTGCCAGTAGTCGCACCGGGACTAGCGGGAGCGATGAGCAGTTCTTC. Translation: CASSRTGTSGSDEQFF.

This clonotype was detected only a few times. This chain links TRBV6-1 with TRBJ1-2; D perhaps matches TRBD1 (5 bases). The CDR3 contains 15 residues. In germline, CDR1 is MNHNS, CDR2 SASEGT. V was shortened by 5 bases and J by 0 bases, with 13 bases between the two germline ends. The DNA for the CDR3 is TGTGCCAGCAGTTTTGGGGGTCCAGCTAACTATGGCTACACCTTC. Encoded protein: CASSFGGPANYGYTF.

This clonotype was counted only a few times. This sequence joins TRBV7-9 and TRBJ1-4; D remains ambiguous. Trimming removed 6 bases at V and 3 bases at J, with 14 bases between. Germline V CDR1 and CDR2: SEHNR, FQNEAQ (reference sequence). The CDR3 covers 15 residues. This CDR3 is CASRDTASSNEKLFF. CDR3 DNA sequence: TGTGCCAGCAGGGATACAGCTTCCTCTAATGAAAAACTGTTTTTT.